The clone carrying this TCR beta chain was counted many times. Its specificity is not known. CDR3 size: 14 residues. CDR1 SQVTM and CDR2 ANQGSEA come from the germline V gene. V lost 1 base, J lost 7 bases, and 16 bases lay in between. Time point meaning: newly diagnosed GD, antithyroid drugs for less than 3 months. Preparation of the TCR library used RNA extracted from PBMCs. The sample originates from a study of regulatory T cells in long-lasting Graves disease. General study results and limits: Repertoires from persistent disease leaned toward TRBV28, TRBJ1-2 and TRBJ2-5.

Libraries of TCR beta came from iRepertoire HTBI primers plus Arm-PCR of CDR3 regions. In the authors' workflow: Samples revealed roughly 60 TRBV and around 13 TRBJ segments. TCRdb re-derived calls from the multiplex PCR reads in MiXCR, one entry per CDR3 protein. In this record, the V and J calls reflect TCRdb's handling and not the investigators' own analysis. The sample includes some 250,000 distinct CDR3 sequences, just over 20% seen only once; the top ten take over 11%. Sequences were derived from peripheral blood mononuclear cells (PBMCs), sampled at new diagnosis, from a patient treated with antithyroid drugs. The sequence was collected from a female donor with Graves disease. This rearrangement joins TRBV29-1 to TRBJ1-2, with no clear D. This CDR3 is CSVEGGFDGSGYTF. CDR3 sequence (DNA): TGCAGCGTTGAAGGAGGCTTCGATGGTAGTGGCTACACCTTC.